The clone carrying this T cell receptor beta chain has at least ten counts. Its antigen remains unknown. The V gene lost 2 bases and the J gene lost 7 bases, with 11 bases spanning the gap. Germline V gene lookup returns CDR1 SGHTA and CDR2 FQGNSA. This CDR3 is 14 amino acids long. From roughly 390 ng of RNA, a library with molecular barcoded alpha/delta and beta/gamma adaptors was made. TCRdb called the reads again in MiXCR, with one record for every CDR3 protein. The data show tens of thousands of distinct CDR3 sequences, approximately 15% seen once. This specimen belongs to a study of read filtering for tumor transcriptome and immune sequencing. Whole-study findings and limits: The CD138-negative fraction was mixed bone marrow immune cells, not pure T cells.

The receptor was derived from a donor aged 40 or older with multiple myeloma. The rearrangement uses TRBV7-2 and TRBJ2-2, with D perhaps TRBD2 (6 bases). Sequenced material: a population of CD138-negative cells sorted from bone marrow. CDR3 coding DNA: TGTGCCAGCAGCTTAACTCTCGGGAGCGGGGAGCTGTTTTTT. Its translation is CASSLTLGSGELFF.